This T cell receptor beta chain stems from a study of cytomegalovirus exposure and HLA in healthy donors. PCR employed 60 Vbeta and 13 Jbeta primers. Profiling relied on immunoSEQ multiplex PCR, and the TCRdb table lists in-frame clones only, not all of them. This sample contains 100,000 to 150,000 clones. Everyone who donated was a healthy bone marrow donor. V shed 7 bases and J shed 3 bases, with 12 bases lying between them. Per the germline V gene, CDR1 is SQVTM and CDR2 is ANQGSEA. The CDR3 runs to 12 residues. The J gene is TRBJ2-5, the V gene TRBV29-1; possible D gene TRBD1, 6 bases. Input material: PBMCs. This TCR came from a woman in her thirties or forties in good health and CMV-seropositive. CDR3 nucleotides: TGCAGCGCTACACGGACAGAAGAGACCCAGTACTTC. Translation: CSATRTEETQYF.